A selection of T cell receptor beta chains follows, all from one sample in a study of a mutant IDH1 vaccine in newly diagnosed glioma. No antigens are known for them. Sequenced by immunoSEQ multiplex PCR; TCRdb stores in-frame clones only, minus some. The sample has about 42,000 clones, 65% to 90% seen once. Sequenced material: PBMCs, taken from a glioma patient whose treatment included an IDH1 peptide vaccine. The receptor set was obtained from a woman in her fifties or sixties with glioma. CDR3s include the opening cysteine and the closing phenylalanine or tryptophan. The order of the fields is V gene, J gene, D gene, clone size, CDR3 protein, CDR3 DNA. D genes are given only for firm matches. Expanded clones get a size class; other rows say once, few or many, or leave the size out.

>TRBV10-2|TRBJ1-2|NA|NA
CASRKDDYGYTF
TGCGCCAGCAGGAAGGATGACTATGGCTACACCTTC
>TRBV12-5|TRBJ2-1|TRBD1|NA
CASGLLDRTNEQFF
TGTGCTAGTGGTTTACTGGACAGGACCAATGAGCAGTTCTTC
>TRBV18|TRBJ2-4|NA|NA
CASSALGAQASAKNIQYF
TGTGCCAGCTCAGCTCTAGGTGCCCAGGCTTCAGCCAAAAACATTCAGTACTTC
>TRBV1|TRBJ1-1|NA|NA
CTSSPRTGDGNTEAFF
TGCACCAGCAGCCCGAGGACAGGAGATGGGAACACTGAAGCTTTCTTT
>TRBV7-9|TRBJ2-7|NA|NA
CASSFQGEQYF
TGTGCCAGCAGCTTTCAGGGAGAGCAGTACTTC
>TRBV18|TRBJ1-3|NA|NA
CASSFSGQSSGNTIYF
TGTGCCAGCTCATTCTCGGGACAAAGCTCTGGAAACACCATATATTTT
>TRBV10-3|TRBJ1-1|NA|few
CAISESAGLNTEAFF
TGTGCCATCAGTGAGTCTGCAGGGCTGAACACTGAAGCTTTCTTT
>TRBV10-3|TRBJ2-7|TRBD2|NA
CAIRGTSGAPPYEQYF
TGTGCCATCAGGGGGACTAGCGGGGCTCCCCCCTACGAGCAGTACTTC
>TRBV5-1|TRBJ1-2|TRBD1|NA
CASSFGAGGNYGYTF
TGCGCCAGCAGCTTCGGCGCAGGGGGCAACTATGGCTACACCTTC
>TRBV4-2|TRBJ2-3|NA|NA
CASSQYGQLTDTQYF
TGTGCCAGCAGCCAATACGGACAGCTCACAGATACGCAGTATTTT
>TRBV5-1|TRBJ1-1|NA|NA
CASSLEEGQNTEAFF
TGCGCCAGCAGCTTGGAGGAGGGACAGAACACTGAAGCTTTCTTT
>TRBV12-5|TRBJ1-1|TRBD1|NA
CASGLGDRLNTEAFF
TGTGCTAGTGGTTTGGGGGACAGATTGAACACTGAAGCTTTCTTT
>TRBV28|TRBJ1-5|NA|few
CASSFQSSNQPQHF
TGTGCCAGCAGTTTTCAGTCTAGCAATCAGCCCCAGCATTTT
>TRBV6-5|TRBJ2-3|TRBD2|NA
CASRGTGTSGGAEYF
TGTGCCAGCAGGGGGACCGGGACTAGCGGGGGGGCGGAGTATTTT
>TRBV19|TRBJ2-2|NA|NA
CASSHTSTGELFF
TGTGCCAGTAGTCACACCTCCACCGGGGAGCTGTTTTTT
>TRBV5-1|TRBJ2-5|NA|NA
CASSLIPAPETQYF
TGCGCCAGCAGCTTGATTCCGGCCCCAGAGACCCAGTACTTC
>TRBV5-1|TRBJ1-1|NA|NA
CASSLTDNIPTEAFF
TGCGCCAGCAGCTTGACGGACAACATACCCACTGAAGCTTTCTTT
>TRBV7-2|TRBJ2-5|TRBD2|NA
CASSWGTSGGEETQYF
TGTGCCAGCAGCTGGGGGACTAGCGGGGGGGAAGAGACCCAGTACTTC
>TRBV7-9|TRBJ2-5|TRBD2|NA
CASSTTSGGAKETQYF
TGTGCCAGCAGCACTACTAGCGGGGGGGCTAAAGAGACCCAGTACTTC
>TRBV9|TRBJ2-1|TRBD1|NA
CASSDSGTGGYNEQFF
TGTGCCAGCAGCGATTCCGGGACAGGGGGCTACAATGAGCAGTTCTTC
>TRBV4-2|TRBJ1-2|NA|NA
CASSQDLTNYGYTF
TGTGCCAGCAGCCAAGATTTGACTAACTATGGCTACACCTTC
>TRBV19|TRBJ1-5|NA|NA
CASSIGGRSNQPQHF
TGTGCCAGTAGTATAGGGGGCAGAAGCAATCAGCCCCAGCATTTT
>TRBV5-1|TRBJ2-5|NA|once
CASSLSGGRQETQYF
TGCGCCAGCAGCTTGTCTGGGGGGCGCCAAGAGACCCAGTACTTC
>TRBV5-4|TRBJ1-1|NA|NA
CASSLEGLPNTEAFF
TGTGCCAGCAGCTTGGAGGGACTGCCGAACACTGAAGCTTTCTTT
>TRBV11-3|TRBJ1-2|NA|NA
CASSIVQGSNYGYTF
TGTGCCAGCAGCATCGTACAGGGATCTAACTATGGCTACACCTTC
>TRBV27|TRBJ1-1|NA|NA
CASSLGGASEAFF
TGTGCCAGCAGTTTAGGGGGAGCCTCTGAAGCTTTCTTT